Below, 26 T cell receptor beta chains from the same sample are listed, as sequenced in a study of tumor-infiltrating lymphocytes in primary liver carcinoma. Co-extracting RNA and DNA was done with about 20-34 mg of unsorted bulk tissue as input. TCR beta cDNA was reverse-transcribed from approximately 0.45 ug of total RNA. The reaction used a constant-region primer and ProtoScript II reverse transcriptase. What produced the TCR beta libraries was three nested multiplex PCR rounds using slightly modified ARM-PCR. Running 10 cycles apiece, the first two PCR rounds relied on TRBV1-TRBV30 forward primers together with a C-beta reverse primer. TCRdb analysed the multiplex PCR reads with MiXCR anew, one entry per CDR3 protein. The repertoire consists of approximately 100,000 distinct CDR3 sequences, with more than 65% occurring once and the leading ten covering roughly 12%. Material: liver tumor tissue from sampling region 2. The subset: tumor region T2, inferior pole. These receptor sequences come from a woman aged 60-70 years with primary liver carcinoma and hepatitis B virus infection.

As to this clonotype: Since the CDR3 does not end with the conserved phenylalanine or tryptophan, this likely comes from a read error. The chain joins TRBV7-9 to TRBJ2-5; the match to TRBD2 covers 9 bases. J lost 2 bases, V lost 5 bases, and 3 bases had no gene match. Germline V gives CDR1 SEHNR, CDR2 FQNEAQ (reference sequence). The CDR3 extends over 14 amino acids. CDR3: CASSVSGRQETQYL. The CDR3 DNA sequence: TGTGCCAGCAGCGTAAGCGGGAGGCAAGAGACCCAGTACCTC.

Comment on this clonotype: An end of the junction does not agree with germline; a read error may underlie this. The chain combines TRBV11-2 with TRBJ1-1; D ambiguous. Per the germline V gene, CDR1 is SGHAT and CDR2 is FQNNGV. This CDR3 has 13 amino acids. The CDR3 nucleotides are TGTGCCAGCAGCTTAGAAGGGAGTACTGAAGCCTTCTTT. It is translated as CASSLEGSTEAFF.

As regards this clonotype: Germline and junction disagree at one end, which may indicate a read error. The V and J genes are TRBV11-2 and TRBJ2-3; D possibly corresponds to TRBD2 (6 bases). The CDR3 sequence is 16 residues long. CDR1 is SGHAT, CDR2 FQNNGV, per germline. The DNA of the CDR3 is TGTCCCAGCAGCTTAGATAGGCCGGGAGTCACAGATACGCAGTATTTT. It encodes CPSSLDRPGVTDTQYF.

As for this clonotype: Just one base apart from a much larger clone, this may be a read error. The V and J genes are TRBV7-9 and TRBJ2-5; 7 positions agree with TRBD1. V lost 6 bases and J lost 3; bases outside the gene matches: 10. CDR3 length: 15 amino acids. Germline V gene sequence: CDR1 SEHNR, CDR2 FQNEAQ (reference sequence). CDR3: CASRSKTGRKETQYF. CDR3 coding DNA: TGTGCCAGCAGGTCGAAGACAGGGCGGAAAGAGACCCAGTACTTC.

As to this clonotype: The conserved phenylalanine or tryptophan is not found at the CDR3 terminus, so this likely reflects a read error. Because the CDR3's place on the DNA is in doubt, the DNA is left out and the CDR3 is given as listed by TCRdb. The J gene is TRBJ2-7, the V gene TRBV11-3; the D segment call TRBD1 is taken from the table without a DNA check. The CDR3 spans 15 amino acids, including both terminal residues. Germline V gene lookup returns CDR1 SGHNT and CDR2 YENEEA. The CDR3 sequence: CVSSPGTGGNYGQYL.

The chain carries TRBV5-1 and TRBJ2-2; no clear D. V dropped 4 bases and J dropped 0 bases, with 4 bases sitting between them. Germline V gene lookup returns CDR1 SGHRS and CDR2 YFSETQ. The CDR3 has 13 residues. CDR3 sequence reads: CASSLTNTGELFF. For the CDR3, the DNA is TGCGCCAGCAGCCTCACGAACACCGGGGAGCTGTTTTTT.

With respect to this clonotype: A read error may produce the germline difference seen at one junction end. The genes are TRBV6-1 and TRBJ2-5; D is perhaps TRBD1 (5 bases). Looked up from germline, CDR1 is MNHNS and CDR2 is SASEGT. The length of the CDR3 is 15 residues. As DNA, the CDR3 is TGTGCCAGCAGTGGGGCTAGGGGTCGAGAAGAGATCCAGTACTTC. This translates into CASSGARGREEIQYF.

With respect to this clonotype: The CDR3 carries no conserved terminal phenylalanine or tryptophan, so it likely arises from a read error. The chain couples TRBV11-2 to TRBJ2-3; D call uncertain. The CDR3 length is 17 residues. V lost 1 base and J lost 4, with 18 bases in between. Germline V gene data show CDR1 as SGHAT and CDR2 as FQNNGV. The CDR3, as DNA: TGTGCCAGCAGCTTAGGGGAATTAACGTACACGCCAGATACGCAGTATTCT. The encoded protein is CASSLGELTYTPDTQYS.

About this clonotype: It is likely a read error, because the conserved phenylalanine at the end of the CDR3 is missing. V and J are TRBV12-3 or TRBV12-4 and TRBJ2-7; 11 bases align to TRBD1. This CDR3 has 15 amino acids. CDR3 coding DNA: TGTGCCAGCAGACCTGGGACAGGGGGATGGCACGATCAGTACTTA. Translating it yields CASRPGTGGWHDQYL.

This clonotype has a count of ten or more. The chain has TRBV5-1 and TRBJ2-2; D assignment may be TRBD1 or TRBD2 (6 bases each). Germline CDR1 reads SGHRS; CDR2 reads YFSETQ. The CDR3 consists of 16 residues. Trimming took 3 bases from V and 3 from J, leaving 15 bases between them. The CDR3 nucleotides read TGCGCCAGCAGCTGGCCTGGGGGGCCGGACACCGGGGAGCTGTTTTTT. This codes for CASSWPGGPDTGELFF.

A remark on this clonotype: Since a much larger clone is just one base distant, this may be a read error. The chain uses TRBV12-3 or TRBV12-4 and TRBJ2-3, with D maybe TRBD2 (7 bases). The CDR3 contains 17 residues. The V and J ends lost 6 bases and 2 bases respectively, with 21 bases between them. The CDR3 reads CASRPRGGEGHTDTQYF. In nucleotides, the CDR3 is TGTGCCAGCAGGCCTAGAGGGGGGGAGGGCCACACAGATACGCAGTATTTT.

The genes are TRBV11-2 and TRBJ2-1; D assignment may be TRBD1 or TRBD2 (6 bases each). The CDR3 loop spans 14 amino acids. V gave up 6 bases and J gave up 13 bases, with 22 bases separating them. Germline CDR1 SGHAT, CDR2 FQNNGV. CDR3 in amino acids: CASSPSWGAQDQFF. The DNA of the CDR3 is TGTGCCAGCAGTCCCTCGTGGGGGGCCCAAGATCAGTTCTTC.

The V and J genes are TRBV20-1 and TRBJ1-6, with 7 positions matching TRBD1. The germline V gene has CDR1 DFQATT and CDR2 SNEGSKA (reference sequence). V was pared by 3 bases and J by 10 bases, with 6 bases of the junction left unmatched. The CDR3 covers 13 residues. CDR3 DNA sequence: TGCAGTGCTAGGGGCCCACAGGGGTCACCCCTCCACTTT. Its translation is CSARGPQGSPLHF.

With respect to this clonotype: At one boundary the junction diverges from the germline segment, which might be a read error. This chain uses TRBV28 with TRBJ2-3; 12 bases map to TRBD1. Germline CDR1 is MDHEN and CDR2 is SYDVKM. The CDR3 consists of 15 residues. The CDR3 loop is CASWPGQGAADTHYF. The CDR3 DNA is TGTGCCAGCTGGCCGGGACAGGGGGCCGCAGATACGCATTATTTT.

The chain links TRBV7-9 to TRBJ2-7; D might be TRBD2 (7 bases). V was cut by 4 bases and J by 3 bases, with 19 bases left in between. Germline V CDR1 and CDR2: SEHNR, FQNEAQ (reference sequence). The CDR3 contains 16 residues. CDR3 sequence: CASSSGGAGRIYEQYF. Here the CDR3 DNA reads TGTGCCAGCAGCTCTGGGGGGGCAGGGCGCATCTACGAGCAGTACTTC.

Concerning this clonotype itself: A much larger clone sits a single nucleotide away, making a read error possible. The chain carries TRBV5-6 and TRBJ2-1; D possibly uses TRBD1 or TRBD2 (5 bases each). Trimming left V 3 bases short and J 9 bases short, with 19 bases between. Germline V gene lookup returns CDR1 SGHDT and CDR2 YYEEEE. The length of the CDR3 is 15 residues. The CDR3 here is CASSSTGARRGEQFF. For the CDR3, the DNA is TGTGCCAGCAGCTCGACCGGGGCAAGAAGGGGTGAGCAGTTCTTC.

Turning to this clonotype: One end of the junction varies from germline; a read error may be responsible. The rearrangement joins TRBV28 to TRBJ2-1, with 8 bases aligning to TRBD2. The CDR3 runs to 15 residues. Per the germline V gene, CDR1 is MDHEN and CDR2 is SYDVKM. The CDR3, as DNA: TGTGCCAGCACCTCATCAGCGGGAGCGGGTAATGAGCAGCTCTTC. Protein: CASTSSAGAGNEQLF.

In regard to this clonotype: The missing conserved phenylalanine or tryptophan at the end of this CDR3 makes a read error likely. The rearrangement joins TRBV29-1 to TRBJ2-7; 8 bases are shared with TRBD2. J was trimmed by 3 bases and V by 5 bases; bases with no gene match: 9. CDR3 length: 14 amino acids. In germline, CDR1 is SQVTM, CDR2 ANQGSEA. CDR3 protein: CSVSPTSDRYEQYL. The CDR3 DNA reads as TGCAGCGTTTCTCCGACTAGCGACCGCTACGAGCAGTACTTA.

As concerns this clonotype: A read error may account for a junction end that differs from germline. This sequence joins TRBV12-3 or TRBV12-4 and TRBJ2-1; D not resolved. The CDR3 sequence is 11 residues long. The CDR3 reads CASSWGRTQSF. CDR3 DNA sequence: TGTGCTAGCAGTTGGGGTAGGACGCAGTCCTTC.

As concerns this clonotype: Because the CDR3 is missing its conserved closing phenylalanine or tryptophan, this is likely a read error. The V and J genes are TRBV12-3 or TRBV12-4 and TRBJ1-2; D remains unclear. Trimming removed 3 bases at V and 6 bases at J, with 11 bases between. The CDR3 runs 13 residues. CDR3 loop: CASSFGQPNGYTS. The DNA for the CDR3 is TGTGCCAGCAGTTTCGGGCAGCCCAATGGCTACACCTCC.

J is TRBJ2-3 and V is TRBV6-1; 10 positions match TRBD2. V lost 8 bases, J lost 6 bases, and 8 bases stayed unmatched. The germline V gene encodes CDR1 MNHNS and CDR2 SASEGT. CDR3 length equals 14 residues. The CDR3 nucleotides are TGTGCCAGCTGCCTAGCGGGAGAAGTTGATACGCAGTATTTT. Protein product: CASCLAGEVDTQYF.

This clonotype was counted once. The V and J genes are TRBV12-3 or TRBV12-4 and TRBJ1-2; D gene uncertain. The CDR3 has 14 residues. V was clipped by 4 bases and J by 8 bases, with 17 bases between them. DNA of the CDR3: TGTGCCAGCAGTTATCAGGACGGCCTCTGGGGCTACACCTTC. It encodes CASSYQDGLWGYTF.

As DNA, the CDR3 is TGTGCCAACAGATCCTCGACAGGGGAGGCCGGGGAGCTGTTTTTT. Encoded protein: CANRSSTGEAGELFF. The rearrangement joins TRBV11-2 to TRBJ2-2; 8 bases map to TRBD1. Germline V lookup: CDR1 SGHAT, CDR2 FQNNGV. The CDR3 consists of 15 residues. The V and J ends lost 10 bases and 6 bases, in that order; junction bases with no gene match: 13.

In regard to this clonotype: Without the conserved terminal phenylalanine or tryptophan, this CDR3 likely stems from a read error. The DNA is omitted, as the CDR3 cannot be located on it reliably, and the CDR3 follows TCRdb's listing. The chain has TRBV11-2 and TRBJ1-6. The CDR3 adds up to 13 amino acids, both ends counted. Germline loops: CDR1 SGHAT, CDR2 FQNNGV. The CDR3 protein is CASSFVMNSLLNL.

At least ten counts were recorded for this clonotype. The V and J genes are TRBV7-9 and TRBJ2-7; TRBD1 agrees at 8 bases. CDR1 is SEHNR, CDR2 FQNEAQ, per germline (reference sequence). The CDR3 consists of 15 residues. V was pared by 3 bases and J by 5 bases, with 9 bases of the junction left unmatched. The CDR3 nucleotides are TGTGCCAGCAGCTTTTCGACAGGGGAGCAGGACGAGCAGTACTTC. The encoded protein is CASSFSTGEQDEQYF.

This clonotype showed up many times. At one end, the junction sequence differs from germline, possibly due to a read error. The chain has TRBV4-1 and TRBJ2-2, with 8 bases aligning to TRBD1. Germline loops: CDR1 MGHRA, CDR2 YSYEKL. This CDR3 spans 15 amino acids. The CDR3 loop reads CAGSQTDRGTGELFF. In DNA, the CDR3 is TGCGCCGGCAGCCAGACAGACAGGGGCACCGGGGAGCTGTTTTTT.